This T cell receptor (beta chain) originates from a study of control samples from healthy donors and cancer patients. CDR1 and CDR2 (germline): SGHNT, YENEEA. The CDR3 consists of 19 residues. V was pared by 1 base and J by 2 bases, with 10 bases of the junction left unmatched. Here immunoSEQ multiplex PCR was the method, and the copy in TCRdb shows in-frame clones only, minus some. This table holds 140,000 to 150,000 clones, about 91% found once. This TCR derives from a man younger than 40 in good health. Material for sequencing was blood. This chain uses TRBV11-3 with TRBJ2-3; TRBD2 matches 12 bases. CDR3 DNA sequence: TGTGCCAGCAGCTTAGGGAGGACTAGCGGGGCCACGACCACAGATACGCAGTATTTT. Translating it yields CASSLGRTSGATTTDTQYF.